Each of the 31 T cell receptor beta chains below was sequenced from the same sample in a study of Graves' ophthalmopathy and Graves' hyperthyroidism. TCR beta CDR3 regions were amplified from RNA transcripts. An opening RT-PCR round employed HTBI primers and preceded a second-round multiplex PCR. TCRdb used MiXCR to reprocess the multiplex PCR reads, holding one entry per CDR3 protein. The repertoire holds almost 750,000 distinct CDR3 sequences, with around 40% as singletons. Sequencing was carried out using peripheral blood. The receptors were sampled from an adult man with Graves' ophthalmopathy.

This clonotype was seen repeatedly, ten times or more. CDR3 sequence reads: CASSLGGQRNYGYTF. The CDR3 nucleotides are TGCGCCAGCAGCTTGGGGGGACAGAGAAACTATGGCTACACCTTC. The chain is built from TRBV5-1 and TRBJ1-2; the match to TRBD1 covers 7 bases. The CDR3 is 15 amino acids. Germline V lookup: CDR1 SGHRS, CDR2 YFSETQ. The J segment lost 2 bases and the V segment lost 0 bases, leaving 4 bases of the junction unmatched.

This clonotype was seen at least ten times. The chain uses TRBV2 and TRBJ1-2; unclear D gene. This CDR3 comprises 12 residues. V dropped 8 bases and J dropped 4 bases, with 11 bases sitting between them. CDR1 and CDR2 (germline): SNHLY, FYNNEI. In DNA form, the CDR3 reads TGTGCCAGCGGGGAGACACTCTATGGCTACACCTTC. Encoded protein: CASGETLYGYTF.

This clonotype was observed a single time. The chain carries TRBV20-1 and TRBJ1-4, with TRBD1 as a possible D gene (5 bases). Trimming shortened V by 3 bases and J by 4 bases, and 18 bases separated the two germline ends. This CDR3 contains 16 residues. CDR1 and CDR2 (germline): DFQATT, SNEGSKA (reference sequence). The CDR3 region is CSASELGGSYNEKLFF. CDR3 nucleotide sequence: TGCAGTGCTAGTGAACTTGGGGGATCCTATAATGAAAAACTGTTTTTT.

Only one count was recorded for this clonotype. An end of the junction differs from the germline gene, which may be a read error. This sequence joins TRBV12-3 or TRBV12-4 and TRBJ2-7; TRBD1 or TRBD2 may be the D gene (5 bases each). There are 13 residues in the CDR3. This CDR3 reads CASSFQGPYGQYF. The CDR3 DNA is TGTGCCAGCAGTTTCCAGGGACCCTACGGGCAGTACTTC.

The table lists this clonotype with a few counts. The chain joins TRBV6-6 to TRBJ2-7; D remains ambiguous. The CDR3 has 14 amino acids. The germline gives CDR1 MNHNY, CDR2 SVGAGI (reference sequence). The V gene lost 0 bases and the J gene lost 7 bases, with 13 bases spanning the gap. This CDR3 reads CASSYSNPPLEQYF. The CDR3 DNA is TGTGCCAGCAGTTACTCGAATCCCCCATTGGAGCAGTACTTC.

This clonotype was detected only once. The V gene is TRBV25-1, the J gene TRBJ2-2, with 12 bases identical to TRBD2. This CDR3 is 16 amino acids long. Looked up from germline, CDR1 is MGHDK and CDR2 is SYGVNS. J lost 2 bases, V lost 8 bases, and 6 bases had no gene match. CDR3: CASAGLAGINTGELFF. CDR3 nucleotides: TGTGCCAGCGCTGGACTAGCGGGGATAAACACCGGGGAGCTGTTTTTT.

The chain couples TRBV12-3 or TRBV12-4 to TRBJ1-2; D is uncertain. Trimming took off 4 bases at V and 2 bases at J, with 20 bases between the two ends. CDR3 length: 17 amino acids. The CDR3 protein is CASSSRHAATTNYGYTF. In DNA, the CDR3 is TGTGCCAGCAGTTCGAGGCACGCCGCCACTACGAACTATGGCTACACCTTC.

The V and J genes are TRBV20-1 and TRBJ2-7, with TRBD2 identical over 12 bases. CDR1 DFQATT and CDR2 SNEGSKA come from the germline V gene (reference sequence). The V segment lost 5 bases and the J segment 2 bases; nucleotides outside the gene matches: 10. The CDR3 is made up of 16 amino acids. The CDR3 protein is CSAEGLAGNPAYEQYF. CDR3 in DNA: TGCAGTGCTGAGGGACTAGCGGGCAACCCCGCCTACGAGCAGTACTTC.

The V call is TRBV6-4, the J call TRBJ2-7, with D tentatively TRBD2 (6 bases). The germline V and J ends were trimmed by 0 bases and 3 bases, with 15 bases remaining between them. CDR3 length: 16 amino acids. Germline CDR1 reads MRHNA; CDR2 reads SNTAGT. The CDR3 here is CASSDSGGTRSYEQYF. DNA of the CDR3: TGTGCCAGCAGTGACTCCGGCGGGACGCGGAGCTACGAGCAGTACTTC.

This clonotype was seen a handful of times. This chain links TRBV7-2 with TRBJ2-7; D possibly corresponds to TRBD1 (5 bases). Germline V gene sequence: CDR1 SGHTA, CDR2 FQGNSA. The CDR3 has 16 residues. V was cut by 1 base and J by 5 bases, with 18 bases left in between. This chain's CDR3 is CASSLGGPAPGHEQYF. The CDR3 DNA reads as TGTGCCAGCAGCTTAGGGGGCCCAGCCCCTGGGCACGAGCAGTACTTC.

This clonotype was picked up a small number of times. The chain links TRBV19 to TRBJ1-5, with D perhaps TRBD1 (6 bases). CDR1 is LNHDA and CDR2 is SQIVND in the germline V gene (reference sequence). This CDR3 region has 15 residues. V dropped 6 bases and J dropped 3 bases, with 15 bases sitting between them. The CDR3, as DNA: TGTGCCAGTAGCCGACCGGACAGATACAATCAGCCCCAGCATTTT. Translating it yields CASSRPDRYNQPQHF.

V is TRBV15 and J is TRBJ2-6, with 10 bases aligning to TRBD1. Germline V lookup: CDR1 LNHNV, CDR2 YYDKDF (reference sequence). The CDR3 is made up of 17 amino acids. V lost 5 bases and J lost 2; bases outside the gene matches: 6. The CDR3 DNA reads TGTGCCACCAGCCCCCGGGACAGGGGAACTGGGGCCAACGTCCTGACTTTC. Amino acid sequence: CATSPRDRGTGANVLTF.

This sequence joins TRBV20-1 and TRBJ1-2; maybe TRBD1 (5 bases). Germline-derived CDR1 and CDR2 are DFQATT and SNEGSKA (reference sequence). The CDR3 consists of 14 residues. Trimming took off 3 bases at V and 2 bases at J, with 13 bases between the two ends. CDR3 nucleotide sequence: TGCAGTGCTAGTAGGGGTAACACCAACTATGGCTACACCTTC. Its protein is CSASRGNTNYGYTF.

Worth noting for this clonotype: The junction and the germline gene differ at one end; a read error may be behind it. This chain uses TRBV7-9 with TRBJ2-6; D gene uncertain. This CDR3 contains 16 residues. Germline V gene data show CDR1 as SEHNR and CDR2 as FQNEAQ (reference sequence). CDR3 DNA: TGCGCCAGCAGCCAACTCCTCTCCTCTGGGGCCAACGTCCTGACTTTC. Residues: CASSQLLSSGANVLTF.

The genes are TRBV25-1 and TRBJ1-1; maybe TRBD1 (5 bases). CDR3 length: 14 amino acids. Germline CDR1 reads MGHDK; CDR2 reads SYGVNS. V shed 4 bases and J shed 8 bases, with 17 bases lying between them. Written as DNA, the CDR3 is TGTGCCAGCAGTGCTCGACAGTCCTCCTTCGAAGCTTTCTTT. Translation gives CASSARQSSFEAFF. Together with reference TRBV25-1 and TRBJ1-1, the CDR3 gives the full variable domain: EADIYQTPRYLVIGTGKKITLECSQTMGHDKMYWYQQDPGMELHLIHYSYGVNSTEKGDLSSESTVSRIRTEHFPLTLESARPSHTSQYLCASSARQSSFEAFFGQGTRLTVV.

As for this clonotype: It may be a read error: a sequence one base away is much more abundant. J is TRBJ1-5 and V is TRBV24-1; TRBD1 is a possible D gene (5 bases). This CDR3 is built from 14 residues. Germline CDR1 KGHDR, CDR2 SFDVKD. CDR3 nucleotide sequence: TGTGCCAGCAGTGATGCAGGGTTTGATCAGCCCCAGCATTTT. Translated, it gives CASSDAGFDQPQHF.

The J gene is TRBJ2-5, the V gene TRBV12-3 or TRBV12-4; TRBD2 agrees at 12 bases. J gave up 4 bases and V 7 bases, and 7 bases lay outside the gene matches. This CDR3 comprises 15 residues. CDR3 coding DNA: TGTGCCAGCAAAAAACTAGCGGGAGGTGCAGAGACCCAGTACTTC. This translates into CASKKLAGGAETQYF.

This clonotype was observed many times. V and J are TRBV7-9 and TRBJ1-5; the match to TRBD1 covers 8 bases. The germline V gene has CDR1 SEHNR and CDR2 FQNEAQ (reference sequence). The CDR3 length is 17 residues. The V gene end was trimmed by 1 base and the J gene end by 0 bases; junction bases not matched to a gene: 5. CDR3 sequence: CASSLDPGGLSNQPQHF. DNA of the CDR3: TGTGCCAGCAGCTTAGATCCAGGGGGCCTTAGCAATCAGCCCCAGCATTTT.

This chain connects TRBV7-2 to TRBJ1-2; TRBD1 agrees at 9 bases. The germline gives CDR1 SGHTA, CDR2 FQGNSA. The V segment lost 5 bases and the J segment 5 bases; nucleotides outside the gene matches: 9. CDR3 length equals 15 residues. The DNA for the CDR3 is TGTGCCAGCAGCCTACGACAGGGGGGCGGATATGGCTACACCTTC. Translated, it gives CASSLRQGGGYGYTF.

In this sample, this clonotype turned up many times. This chain links TRBV7-9 with TRBJ1-5; D possibly corresponds to TRBD1 (5 bases). Germline loops: CDR1 SEHNR, CDR2 FQNEAQ (reference sequence). The CDR3 loop spans 15 amino acids. V was trimmed by 2 bases and J by 7 bases, leaving 15 bases between them. The DNA for the CDR3 is TGTGCCAGCAGCTTAACGGGGGATTCGTTCCAGCCCCAGCATTTT. Amino acids: CASSLTGDSFQPQHF.

The V and J genes are TRBV7-8 and TRBJ1-2, with 9 bases aligning to TRBD1. The V gene's germline CDR1 is SGHVS and CDR2 FQNEAQ. This CDR3 has 15 amino acids. V lost 4 bases and J lost 1; bases outside the gene matches: 4. DNA for the CDR3: TGTGCCAGCAGCTCCGGACAGGGGATTAACTATGGCTACACCTTC. It codes for CASSSGQGINYGYTF.

This clonotype occurred many times. V gene TRBV7-9 combines with J gene TRBJ1-6; D is uncertain. Germline-derived CDR1 and CDR2 are SEHNR and FQNEAQ (reference sequence). V lost 6 bases and J 8 bases, leaving 11 bases between the germline ends. The CDR3 consists of 13 residues. CDR3 protein: CASRTRTDSPLHF. The CDR3 DNA sequence: TGTGCCAGCAGGACTCGCACAGATTCACCCCTCCACTTT.

This chain uses TRBV7-9 with TRBJ2-7, with a possible D match to TRBD1 (6 bases). Trimming shortened V by 1 base and J by 0 bases, and 13 bases separated the two germline ends. CDR3 length: 16 amino acids. Germline-derived CDR1 and CDR2 are SEHNR and FQNEAQ (reference sequence). The CDR3 protein is CASSLGRTASSYEQYF. The CDR3 nucleotides read TGTGCCAGCAGCTTAGGCAGGACAGCAAGCTCCTACGAGCAGTACTTC.

The chain combines TRBV12-5 with TRBJ1-1; maybe TRBD1 (6 bases). Germline values: CDR1 LGHNT, CDR2 FRNRAP. The CDR3 is made up of 13 amino acids. Trimming stripped 11 bases from V and 0 bases from J, with 13 bases between. CDR3 residues: CAEGDILNTEAFF. As DNA, the CDR3 is TGTGCTGAGGGGGACATCCTGAACACTGAAGCTTTCTTT.

The V and J genes are TRBV7-3 and TRBJ2-5, with a possible D match to TRBD1 (7 bases). CDR1 SGHTA and CDR2 FQGTGA come from the germline V gene. The germline V and J ends were trimmed by 3 bases and 9 bases, with 11 bases remaining between them. The CDR3 runs 12 residues. The CDR3 DNA is TGTGCCAGCAGCTTCCAGGGGGAGGCCCAGTACTTC. It codes for CASSFQGEAQYF.

The chain employs TRBV4-2 and TRBJ1-2; 9 bases line up with TRBD1. The germline V gene encodes CDR1 LGHNA and CDR2 YNFKEQ. This CDR3 has 16 residues. V shed 4 bases, J shed 7 bases, and the junction held 13 bases outside the gene matches. CDR3 loop: CASSPGGTGSIGGYTF. The CDR3 coding sequence is TGTGCCAGCAGCCCCGGCGGGACAGGGTCGATCGGTGGCTACACCTTC.

This clonotype came up many times. The V call is TRBV29-1, the J call TRBJ2-2; D gene ambiguous. Trimming shortened V by 4 bases and J by 6 bases, and 12 bases separated the two germline ends. Germline lookup yields CDR1 SQVTM and CDR2 ANQGSEA. The CDR3 length is 13 residues. The CDR3: CSVGDASAGELFF. In DNA form, the CDR3 reads TGCAGCGTTGGAGATGCGTCAGCCGGGGAGCTGTTTTTT.

This sequence joins TRBV10-2 and TRBJ2-7, with D possibly being TRBD1 (5 bases). The CDR3 runs to 14 residues. Between the trimmed V and J ends, which lost 6 bases and 2 bases, there was a span of 14 bases. Germline V gene lookup returns CDR1 WSHSY and CDR2 SAAADI. CDR3 loop: CASSQVQGAYEQYF. CDR3 in DNA: TGCGCCAGCAGCCAAGTTCAGGGTGCCTACGAGCAGTACTTC.

This clonotype has only a few counts. This chain links TRBV25-1 with TRBJ2-3, with D hard to call. The germline gives CDR1 MGHDK, CDR2 SYGVNS. Trimming pared 1 base from V and 5 bases from J, leaving 13 bases between. The CDR3 is 15 amino acids. CDR3 in DNA: TGTGCCAGCAGTGAATTTGCGGTAGCTGGAGATACGCAGTATTTT. Its protein is CASSEFAVAGDTQYF. Using reference TRBV25-1 and TRBJ2-3 for the parts outside the CDR3, the full variable domain is EADIYQTPRYLVIGTGKKITLECSQTMGHDKMYWYQQDPGMELHLIHYSYGVNSTEKGDLSSESTVSRIRTEHFPLTLESARPSHTSQYLCASSEFAVAGDTQYFGPGTRLTVL.

The V gene is TRBV2, the J gene TRBJ2-5, with D possibly TRBD1 on 5 matching bases. Germline V lookup: CDR1 SNHLY, CDR2 FYNNEI. This CDR3 comprises 14 residues. Trimming removed 3 bases from V and 5 bases from J, with 13 bases in between. The CDR3 protein is CASSELLGHETQYF. CDR3 in DNA: TGTGCCAGCAGTGAGTTATTGGGGCACGAGACCCAGTACTTC.

This clonotype was counted many times. The chain combines TRBV7-2 with TRBJ2-5, with a tentative D call TRBD2 (6 bases). V was pared by 1 base and J by 5 bases, with 11 bases between. Per germline, CDR1 SGHTA and CDR2 FQGNSA. CDR3 length: 14 amino acids. The CDR3 bases are TGTGCCAGCAGCTTAGGGGGAGGACGGGAGACCCAGTACTTC. Its protein product is CASSLGGGRETQYF.